The T cell receptor beta chain described here comes from a study of shared clonotypes between healthy human individuals. Study-level findings and limits: Only blood was sampled; tissue repertoires likely differ. Some clonotypes were shared by all four sorted-subset donors, while others were not shared. The non-shared ones had lower generation probabilities than the shared ones. Though the depth was large, rarefaction showed that sorted-subset sequencing was incomplete. Generally, naive subsets came out with larger estimated richness than memory subsets.

CD45RO-negative, CCR7-positively selected cells formed the naive CD8 fraction, excluding terminally differentiated effector memory CD45RA+ cells. Regarding this clone: Antigen: not known.

The protocol was immunoSEQ multiplex PCR, while the TCRdb copy is restricted to in-frame clones and leaves out a portion. The data show around 1,900,000 clones, with about 94% seen just once and more than 1.5% held by the top ten. J lost 6 bases, V lost 2 bases, and 12 bases had no gene match. Germline assignment: CDR1 MNHNS and CDR2 SASEGT. The CDR3 runs to 17 residues. Material for sequencing was naive CD8+ T cells from PBMCs. The genes are TRBV6-1 and TRBJ2-1; TRBD1 agrees at 8 bases. This clonotype was obtained from a man between 18 and 29 years old in good health. Some clones in this sample may be carry-over from other donors' samples. CDR3 residues: CASSEHPGTGSGNEQFF. The CDR3 DNA sequence: TGTGCCAGCAGTGAACATCCCGGGACAGGCTCGGGCAATGAGCAGTTCTTC.